A selection of T cell receptor beta chains follows, all from one sample in a study of early T cells in non-severe SARS-CoV-2 infection. TCRdb called the 5' RACE reads again in MiXCR, with one record for every CDR3 protein. The sample lists roughly 50,000 distinct CDR3 sequences, over 5% occurring once. Input material: whole blood. The receptors were gathered from an adult who was a healthcare worker with PCR-confirmed SARS-CoV-2 infection or an uninfected control (not recorded which). The CDR3 runs from the conserved cysteine through the conserved F or W. Each record gives: V gene, D gene, J gene, clone size, CDR3 protein. A D gene is named only where the DNA matches it firmly. Clone size is stated in some rows and not others, as once, few, many or a class when expanded.

TRBV7-3,TRBD1,TRBJ1-1,NA,CASSLGQGFEAFF
TRBV6-6,TRBD2,TRBJ2-3,many,CASSPHRLAGGADTQYF
TRBV18,NA,TRBJ1-2,many,CASSLGTGQGYGYTF
TRBV5-1,NA,TRBJ2-4,many,CASSLSSLAKNIQYF
TRBV29-1,NA,TRBJ1-1,NA,CSASGREGTEAFF
TRBV6-6,TRBD1,TRBJ1-3,few,CASSYPRDSGNTIYF
TRBV11-2,NA,TRBJ2-7,many,CASSFVSYEQYF
TRBV7-8,TRBD1,TRBJ2-2,many,CASSYLDRVTGELFF
TRBV20-1,TRBD1,TRBJ1-2,many,CSANFPGTGHGYTF
TRBV19,TRBD2,TRBJ2-2,many,CASSKGLAGGPDGELFF
TRBV6-1,NA,TRBJ1-1,many,CASRVGRAGTEAFF
TRBV4-1,NA,TRBJ1-3,NA,CASSQDSSNTIYF
TRBV29-1,NA,TRBJ2-5,many,CSAQSGQETQYF
TRBV7-2,TRBD2,TRBJ2-6,many,CASSLFRLAGGSGANVLTF
TRBV10-1,NA,TRBJ1-6,few,CASSSDPDTPLHF
TRBV5-1,NA,TRBJ2-7,NA,CASSRLVRDAGHEQYF
TRBV15,TRBD1,TRBJ2-7,many,CATSRDRRGQNEQYF
TRBV7-2,NA,TRBJ2-7,many,CASSFIYEQYF
TRBV7-6,NA,TRBJ1-1,few,CASSSGQTNTEAFF
TRBV20-1,TRBD2,TRBJ2-1,few,CSAHLAGGTDEQFF
TRBV5-1,NA,TRBJ2-1,many,CASSWKPSGRERNEQFF
TRBV18,NA,TRBJ2-1,many,CASSPIRNEQFF
TRBV27,TRBD2,TRBJ2-1,few,CASSLAGGSYNEQFF
TRBV5-1,NA,TRBJ2-2,NA,CTTSTGGASTGELFF
TRBV7-2,NA,TRBJ1-3,NA,CASSLGLRGNTIYF
TRBV27,TRBD1,TRBJ1-1,NA,CASSSQGGWTEAFF
TRBV21-1,NA,TRBJ2-3,many,CASSPLSASGGLDTQYF
TRBV20-1,TRBD2,TRBJ2-7,many,CSAWDLAGGTYEQYF
TRBV6-5,TRBD1,TRBJ2-2,few,CASTPRTGVTGELFF
TRBV20-1,TRBD2,TRBJ2-7,many,CSAIGLAQSSYEQYF
TRBV30,TRBD1,TRBJ1-2,NA,CAGRTGTATYPGGYTF
TRBV5-6,NA,TRBJ2-5,many,CASSRGRAETQYF
TRBV18,NA,TRBJ1-5,many,CASNGGARQPQHF
TRBV7-2,NA,TRBJ2-3,many,CASSSYTDTQYF
TRBV10-3,TRBD2,TRBJ2-7,many,CASRTSGGFYEQYF
TRBV4-2,TRBD2,TRBJ2-1,many,CASSRPASGDYNEQFF
TRBV11-2,TRBD2,TRBJ2-2,few,CASSWARLAGGNGELFF
TRBV5-1,NA,TRBJ1-1,few,CASSLTENTEAFF
TRBV12-5,TRBD1,TRBJ1-1,NA,CASGFTSGGASTEAFF
TRBV12-3/TRBV12-4,TRBD2,TRBJ2-7,few,CASSSPGTSGGYEQYF
TRBV4-1,NA,TRBJ2-3,few,CASSHPWKSSQDTQYF
TRBV5-4,NA,TRBJ1-4,many,CASSLEGGDEKLFF
TRBV24-1,NA,TRBJ2-2,many,CATSGAGNTGELFF
TRBV7-8,NA,TRBJ2-3,many,CASSLAPVKGADTQYF
TRBV11-2,NA,TRBJ2-2,many,CASSLWRDGELFF
TRBV23-1,NA,TRBJ1-1,many,CASMSGAPEAFF
TRBV4-2,NA,TRBJ1-6,many,CASSQESGNRVASPLHF
TRBV6-6,NA,TRBJ2-1,few,CATLNRPPLDRRGEQFF
TRBV10-2,TRBD1,TRBJ2-7,NA,CASSGTGREQYF
TRBV2,NA,TRBJ1-3,NA,CASSVAGTGNTIYF
TRBV23-1,NA,TRBJ2-5,many,CASKPSEIQETQYF
TRBV29-1,NA,TRBJ2-4,NA,CSVGRGINIQYF
TRBV11-2,TRBD1,TRBJ2-7,many,CASSSQTGAYEQYF
TRBV11-3,NA,TRBJ1-6,few,CASSFEGTSPLHF
TRBV7-2,TRBD1,TRBJ2-7,NA,CASSSGQGGEQYF
TRBV6-2/TRBV6-3,NA,TRBJ2-2,many,CASTGSYTGELFF
TRBV12-3/TRBV12-4,TRBD2,TRBJ2-1,few,CASSSSGRAGSYNEQFF
TRBV14,NA,TRBJ2-1,many,CASSRGVGAYNEQFF
TRBV27,NA,TRBJ2-2,NA,CASSPLWRDTGELFF